Each of the 17 T cell receptor beta chains below was sequenced from the same sample in a study of blood T cell repertoires in COVID-19. Libraries were prepared by immunoSEQ multiplex PCR; TCRdb keeps only in-frame clonotypes and omits some of them. The table shows about 260,000 clones, with about nine tenths occurring only once. Sequenced material: peripheral blood. The receptor source for this set is a man aged 40-55 years with active or convalescent COVID-19.

V and J are TRBV6-5 and TRBJ2-2, with D possibly being TRBD2 (6 bases). CDR3 size: 12 residues. Trimming stripped 10 bases from V and 4 bases from J, with 10 bases between. Germline lookup yields CDR1 MNHEY and CDR2 SVGAGI. The CDR3: CATGRGTGELFF. The CDR3 DNA reads as TGTGCCACCGGGAGAGGCACCGGGGAGCTGTTTTTT.

The chain carries TRBV28 and TRBJ1-2, with D unresolved. Trimming removed 2 bases from V and 3 bases from J, with 13 bases in between. The CDR3 is 15 residues long. The germline CDR1 and CDR2 sequences are MDHEN and SYDVKM. This chain's CDR3 is CASSLVPVLYYGYTF. The CDR3 nucleotides read TGTGCCAGCAGTTTAGTGCCGGTACTATACTATGGCTACACCTTC.

The V and J genes are TRBV10-1 and TRBJ2-2; TRBD1 might be the D (5 bases). V was shortened by 5 bases and J by 4 bases, with 8 bases between the two germline ends. The CDR3 totals 13 residues. Looked up from germline, CDR1 is WNHNN and CDR2 is SYGVQD (reference sequence). CDR3 bases: TGCGCCAGCAGTCAGGGCTCCACCGGGGAGCTGTTTTTT. This encodes CASSQGSTGELFF.

The chain links TRBV27 to TRBJ1-5; 7 bases are shared with TRBD1. The J segment lost 7 bases and the V segment lost 4 bases, leaving 7 bases of the junction unmatched. This CDR3 region has 14 residues. Germline CDR1 MNHEY, CDR2 SMNVEV (reference sequence). CDR3: CASSSTATGQPQHF. CDR3 nucleotide sequence: TGTGCCAGCAGTTCGACAGCGACAGGGCAGCCCCAGCATTTT.

The chain couples TRBV24-1 to TRBJ2-1, with D unclear. The CDR3 is made up of 16 amino acids. Germline lookup yields CDR1 KGHDR and CDR2 SFDVKD. Trimming took off 0 bases at V and 9 bases at J, with 17 bases between the two ends. This chain's CDR3 is CATSDLSAGRMFEQFF. Here the CDR3 DNA reads TGTGCCACCAGTGATTTGTCGGCAGGTAGAATGTTTGAGCAGTTCTTC.

This clone was seen ten or more times. This chain links TRBV6-2 or TRBV6-3 with TRBJ1-5; the D gene is possibly TRBD1 (5 bases). The CDR3 has 14 residues. Germline V gene sequence: CDR1 MNHEY, CDR2 SVGEGT. V gave up 5 bases and J gave up 2 bases, with 10 bases separating them. The CDR3 bases are TGTGCCAGCAGTCGGCAGGGCGGCAATCAGCCCCAGCATTTT. It encodes CASSRQGGNQPQHF.

The V gene is TRBV12-3 or TRBV12-4, the J gene TRBJ2-5, with TRBD2 as a possible D gene (6 bases). V was pared by 4 bases and J by 6 bases, with 9 bases between. This CDR3 spans 12 amino acids. Here the CDR3 DNA reads TGTGCCAGCAGTTGGGGGGTTAAGACCCAGTACTTC. Translation gives CASSWGVKTQYF.

For this clone: The junction differs from germline at one of its ends, possibly a read error. V and J are TRBV5-4 and TRBJ1-1; possible D gene TRBD1, 6 bases. This CDR3 spans 13 amino acids. Germline CDR1 and CDR2: SGHNT and YYREEE (reference sequence). Written as DNA, the CDR3 is TGTGCCAGCTCTATGGCTGGGGACGGGAACAGGGACTTT. This codes for CASSMAGDGNRDF. The complete variable domain, with remaining parts taken from reference TRBV5-4 and TRBJ1-1, reads ETGVTQSPTHLIKTRGQQVTLRCSSQSGHNTVSWYQQALGQGPQFIFQYYREEENGRGNFPPRFSGLQFPNYSSELNVNALELDDSALYLCASSMAGDGNRDFGQGTRLTVV.

The chain joins TRBV19 to TRBJ2-2, with D unclear. V lost 3 bases and J lost 4, with 15 bases in between. The CDR3 has 16 amino acids. CDR1 and CDR2 (germline): LNHDA, SQIVND (reference sequence). The CDR3 is CASSMRPASSTGELFF. The DNA of the CDR3 is TGTGCCAGTAGTATGCGGCCAGCGAGTAGCACCGGGGAGCTGTTTTTT.

The rearrangement uses TRBV9 and TRBJ2-3, with TRBD2 identical over 9 bases. Trimming cost V 1 base and J 2 bases; bases outside gene matches: 5. The CDR3 is 16 residues long. CDR1 and CDR2 from the germline V gene are SGDLS and YYNGEE. CDR3 residues: CASSVWASGDTDTQYF. CDR3 coding DNA: TGTGCCAGCAGCGTATGGGCTAGCGGGGACACAGATACGCAGTATTTT.

The genes are TRBV9 and TRBJ2-3; 9 nucleotides line up with TRBD2. V was pared by 2 bases and J by 4 bases, with 5 bases of the junction left unmatched. Germline-derived CDR1 and CDR2 are SGDLS and YYNGEE. CDR3 length equals 15 residues. Here the CDR3 reads CASSVAGGGPDTQYF. The CDR3 bases are TGTGCCAGCAGCGTGGCGGGAGGGGGCCCAGATACGCAGTATTTT.

This chain links TRBV6-5 with TRBJ1-4, with a tentative D call TRBD1 (5 bases). Germline V CDR1 and CDR2: MNHEY, SVGAGI. Trimming took off 11 bases at V and 4 bases at J, with 17 bases between the two ends. The CDR3 spans 14 residues. The CDR3 DNA is TGTGCCGCCCACCCGGGGGGGTTTAATGAAAAACTGTTTTTT. It yields the protein CAAHPGGFNEKLFF.

The chain uses TRBV19 and TRBJ2-7; 10 bases map to TRBD1. The CDR3 contains 14 residues. Germline loops: CDR1 LNHDA, CDR2 SQIVND (reference sequence). V shed 5 bases and J 3 bases; nucleotides not matched to a gene: 4. The CDR3 protein is CASSAWTGGYEQYF. CDR3 nucleotide sequence: TGTGCCAGTAGTGCCTGGACAGGGGGCTACGAGCAGTACTTC.

The chain links TRBV18 to TRBJ2-1, with TRBD2 as a possible D gene (5 bases). This CDR3 region has 12 residues. CDR1 KGHSH and CDR2 LQKENI come from the germline V gene. V was pared by 3 bases and J by 9 bases, with 9 bases between. CDR3 in DNA: TGTGCCAGCTCACCTGGAGGCGGTGAGCAGTTCTTC. Translating gives CASSPGGGEQFF. Filled out from reference TRBV18 and TRBJ2-1, the complete variable domain reads NAGVMQNPRHLVRRRGQEARLRCSPMKGHSHVYWYRQLPEEGLKFMVYLQKENIIDESGMPKERFSAEFPKEGPSILRIQQVVRGDSAAYFCASSPGGGEQFFGPGTRLTVL.

The sample holds a few counts of this clone. The sample contains more than one DNA sequence encoding this CDR3. The genes are TRBV4-1 and TRBJ2-2; no definite D call. Germline V gene sequence: CDR1 MGHRA, CDR2 YSYEKL. V lost 0 bases and J 6 bases, leaving 5 bases between the germline ends. There are 13 residues in the CDR3. The CDR3 DNA sequence: TGCGCCAGCAGCCAAGATTTAGCCGGGGAGCTGTTTTTT. Amino acids: CASSQDLAGELFF.

The chain links TRBV3-1 (or the pseudogene TRBV3-2) to TRBJ1-2; the match to TRBD1 covers 8 bases. The length of the CDR3 is 15 residues. Trimming took 4 bases from V and 9 from J; bases not matched to a gene: 13. Per germline, CDR1 LGHDT and CDR2 YNNKEL (reference sequence). The CDR3 here is CASSLAPTGEERYTF. For the CDR3, the DNA is TGTGCCAGCAGCCTAGCCCCGACAGGGGAAGAGCGCTACACCTTC.

V usage is TRBV4-2 and J usage is TRBJ2-2, with 7 bases aligning to TRBD1. Losses at the gene ends were 1 base for V and 0 bases for J; bases not matched to a gene: 2. The CDR3 sequence is 16 residues long. Per germline, CDR1 LGHNA and CDR2 YNFKEQ. The CDR3 sequence is CASSQAGTANTGELFF. CDR3 DNA sequence: TGTGCCAGCAGCCAAGCAGGGACAGCGAACACCGGGGAGCTGTTTTTT.